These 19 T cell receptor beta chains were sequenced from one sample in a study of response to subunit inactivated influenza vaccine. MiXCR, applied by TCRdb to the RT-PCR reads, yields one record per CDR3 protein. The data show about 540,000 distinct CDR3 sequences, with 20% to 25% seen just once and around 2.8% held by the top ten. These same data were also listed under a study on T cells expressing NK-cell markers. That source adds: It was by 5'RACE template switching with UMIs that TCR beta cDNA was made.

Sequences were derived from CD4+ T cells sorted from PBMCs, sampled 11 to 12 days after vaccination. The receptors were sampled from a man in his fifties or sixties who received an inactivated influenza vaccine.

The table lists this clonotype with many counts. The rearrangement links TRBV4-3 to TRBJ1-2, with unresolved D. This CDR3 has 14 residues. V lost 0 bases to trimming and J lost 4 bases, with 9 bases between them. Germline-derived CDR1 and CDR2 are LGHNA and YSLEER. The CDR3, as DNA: TGCGCCAGCAGCCAAGATCCAGGTGGCTATGGCTACACCTTC. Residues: CASSQDPGGYGYTF.

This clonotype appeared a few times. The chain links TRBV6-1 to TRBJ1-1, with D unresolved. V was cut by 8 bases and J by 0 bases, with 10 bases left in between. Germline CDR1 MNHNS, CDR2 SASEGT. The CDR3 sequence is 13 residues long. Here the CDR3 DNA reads TGTGCCAGCCGCGTGACTTTGAACACTGAAGCTTTCTTT. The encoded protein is CASRVTLNTEAFF.

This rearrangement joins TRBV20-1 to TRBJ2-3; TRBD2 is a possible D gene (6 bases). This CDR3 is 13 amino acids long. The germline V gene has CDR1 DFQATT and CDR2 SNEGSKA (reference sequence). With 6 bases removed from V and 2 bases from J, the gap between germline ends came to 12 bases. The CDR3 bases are TGCAGTGCGATTAGCGGACCCACAGATACGCAGTATTTT. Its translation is CSAISGPTDTQYF.

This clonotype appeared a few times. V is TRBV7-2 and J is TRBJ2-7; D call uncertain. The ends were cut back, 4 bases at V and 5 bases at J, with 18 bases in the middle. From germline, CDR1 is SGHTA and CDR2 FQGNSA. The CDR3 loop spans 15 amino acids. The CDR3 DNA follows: TGTGCCAGCAGCTCTCTCGGCGTTCCACCCCACGAGCAGTACTTC. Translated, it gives CASSSLGVPPHEQYF.

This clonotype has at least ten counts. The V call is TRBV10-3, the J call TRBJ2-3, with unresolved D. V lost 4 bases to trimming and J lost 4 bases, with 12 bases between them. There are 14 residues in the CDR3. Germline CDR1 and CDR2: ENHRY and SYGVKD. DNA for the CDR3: TGTGCCATCAGTGGCCCAGTCCAGCCAGATACGCAGTATTTT. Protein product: CAISGPVQPDTQYF.

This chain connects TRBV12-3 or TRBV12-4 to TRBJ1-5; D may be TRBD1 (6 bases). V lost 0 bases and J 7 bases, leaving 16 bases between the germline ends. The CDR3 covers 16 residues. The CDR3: CASSLAEGGTGQPQHF. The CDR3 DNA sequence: TGTGCCAGCAGTTTAGCGGAGGGGGGCACGGGGCAGCCCCAGCATTTT.

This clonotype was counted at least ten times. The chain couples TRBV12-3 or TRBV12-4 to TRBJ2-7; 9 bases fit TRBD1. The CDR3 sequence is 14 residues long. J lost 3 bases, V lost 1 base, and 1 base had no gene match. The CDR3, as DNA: TGTGCCAGCAGTTTAGGGGACAGGGTCTACGAGCAGTACTTC. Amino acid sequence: CASSLGDRVYEQYF.

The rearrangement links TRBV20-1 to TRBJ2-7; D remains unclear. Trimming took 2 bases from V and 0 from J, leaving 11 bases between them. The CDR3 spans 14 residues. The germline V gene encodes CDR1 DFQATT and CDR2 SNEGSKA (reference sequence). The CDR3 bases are TGCAGTGCTAGATTGTCGACTCCCTCCTACGAGCAGTACTTC. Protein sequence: CSARLSTPSYEQYF.

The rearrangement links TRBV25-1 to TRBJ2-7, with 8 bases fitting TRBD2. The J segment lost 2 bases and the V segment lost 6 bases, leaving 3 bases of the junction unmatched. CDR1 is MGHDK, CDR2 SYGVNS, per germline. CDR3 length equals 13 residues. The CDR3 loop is CASRRGVAYEQYF. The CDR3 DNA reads TGTGCCAGCAGGCGGGGGGTGGCCTACGAGCAGTACTTC.

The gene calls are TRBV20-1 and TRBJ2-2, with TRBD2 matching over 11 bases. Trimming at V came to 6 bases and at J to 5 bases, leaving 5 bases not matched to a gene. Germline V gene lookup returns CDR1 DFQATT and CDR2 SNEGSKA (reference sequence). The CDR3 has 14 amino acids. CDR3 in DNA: TGCAGTGCAGTAGCGGGGGGGGGAACCGGGGAGCTGTTTTTT. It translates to CSAVAGGGTGELFF.

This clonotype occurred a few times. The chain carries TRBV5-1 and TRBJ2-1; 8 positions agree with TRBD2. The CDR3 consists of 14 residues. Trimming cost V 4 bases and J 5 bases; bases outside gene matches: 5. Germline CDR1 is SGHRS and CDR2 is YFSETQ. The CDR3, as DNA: TGCGCCAGCAGCCCAACACTAGCGGACAATGAGCAGTTCTTC. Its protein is CASSPTLADNEQFF.

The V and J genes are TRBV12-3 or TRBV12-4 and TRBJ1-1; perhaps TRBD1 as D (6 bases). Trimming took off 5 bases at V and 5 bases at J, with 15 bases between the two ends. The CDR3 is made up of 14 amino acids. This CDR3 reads CASSSNQGRTEAFF. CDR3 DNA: TGTGCCAGCAGTAGTAATCAGGGGAGGACTGAAGCTTTCTTT.

The CDR3 reads CASRFRPGVDSPLHF. The CDR3 region has the DNA TGTGCCAGCAGGTTTAGACCCGGGGTGGATTCACCCCTCCACTTT. V usage is TRBV7-8 and J usage is TRBJ1-6; D is undetermined. In germline, CDR1 is SGHVS, CDR2 FQNEAQ. Trimming pared 6 bases from V and 8 bases from J, leaving 17 bases between. The CDR3 covers 15 residues.

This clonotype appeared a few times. The DNA of the CDR3 is TGCAGTGCTGGCGACAGGGGGCGCACCACAGATACGCAGTATTTT. Residues: CSAGDRGRTTDTQYF. This chain connects TRBV20-1 to TRBJ2-3; 10 nucleotides agree with TRBD1. Germline V gene data show CDR1 as DFQATT and CDR2 as SNEGSKA (reference sequence). This CDR3 spans 15 amino acids. Losses at the gene ends were 5 bases for V and 2 bases for J; bases not matched to a gene: 7.

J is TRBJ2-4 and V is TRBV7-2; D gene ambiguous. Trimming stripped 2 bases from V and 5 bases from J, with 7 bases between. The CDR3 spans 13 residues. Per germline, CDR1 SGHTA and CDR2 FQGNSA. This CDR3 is CASSLRRQNIQYF. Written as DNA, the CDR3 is TGTGCCAGCAGCTTACGCCGGCAAAACATTCAGTACTTC.

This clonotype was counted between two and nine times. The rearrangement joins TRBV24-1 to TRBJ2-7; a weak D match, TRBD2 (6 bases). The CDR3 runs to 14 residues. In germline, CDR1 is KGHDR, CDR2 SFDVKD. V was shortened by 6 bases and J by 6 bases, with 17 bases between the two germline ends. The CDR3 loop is CATSSTSTIGEQYF. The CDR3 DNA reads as TGTGCCACCAGTTCCACTAGCACAATAGGCGAGCAGTACTTC.

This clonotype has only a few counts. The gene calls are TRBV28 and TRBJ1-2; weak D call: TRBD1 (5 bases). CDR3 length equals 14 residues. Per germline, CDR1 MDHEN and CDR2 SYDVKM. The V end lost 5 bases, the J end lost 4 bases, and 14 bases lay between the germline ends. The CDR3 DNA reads TGTGCCAGCAGTACCGGGACCCATACCTATGGCTACACCTTC. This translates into CASSTGTHTYGYTF.

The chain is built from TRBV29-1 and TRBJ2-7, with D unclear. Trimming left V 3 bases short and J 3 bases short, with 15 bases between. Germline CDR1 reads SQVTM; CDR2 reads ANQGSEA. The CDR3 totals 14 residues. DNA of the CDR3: TGCAGCGTTGAGGTCCCAGACGGGTACTACGAGCAGTACTTC. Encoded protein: CSVEVPDGYYEQYF.

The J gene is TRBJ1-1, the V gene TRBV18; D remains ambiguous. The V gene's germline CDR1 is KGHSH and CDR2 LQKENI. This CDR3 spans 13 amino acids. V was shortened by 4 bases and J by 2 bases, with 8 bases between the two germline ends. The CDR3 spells CASSQSVNTEAFF. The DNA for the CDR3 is TGTGCCAGCTCACAGTCGGTAAACACTGAAGCTTTCTTT.